This TCR beta chain is drawn from a study of blood T cell repertoires in COVID-19. As for the study in general: The United States, Italy and Spain provided the acute and convalescent COVID-19 samples. PBMCs, B-cell-depleted T cells, or T cells were the source of the cDNA or gDNA that made up the material.

CDR1 and CDR2 (germline): LNHDA, SQIVND (reference sequence). The V end was cut by 3 bases, the J end by 6 bases, with 12 bases between. This CDR3 has 14 amino acids. The authors' processing: Cell counts per sample came from amplifying reference gene primers. Profiled with immunoSEQ multiplex PCR; TCRdb holds only in-frame clones, not every one. V, J and clone size derive from that table, while D and trimming were established from the DNA sequence. Of about 62,000 clones in the sample, more than 80% were seen once. This receptor was obtained from a woman older than 75 with acute or convalescent COVID-19. Sequences were obtained from peripheral blood. The chain couples TRBV19 to TRBJ1-5; tentative D call: TRBD1 (5 bases). CDR3 sequence (DNA): TGTGCCAGTAGTATCCAGGACATTGGTCAGCCCCAGCATTTT. It codes for CASSIQDIGQPQHF. Full variable domain (rest looked up from reference TRBV19 and TRBJ1-5): DGGITQSPKYLFRKEGQNVTLSCEQNLNHDAMYWYRQDPGQGLRLIYYSQIVNDFQKGDIAEGYSVSREKKESFPLTVTSAQKNPTAFYLCASSIQDIGQPQHFGDGTRLSIL.